The clone carrying this TCR beta chain was recorded many times. Both TCRalpha and TCRbeta chains were reverse transcribed with V-gene-specific primers. It was with a constant-region primer and a V-primer adapter that TCRs were amplified over roughly 19 PCR cycles. After the mRNA was isolated, it was amplified using in vitro transcription. TCRdb re-called the reads with MiXCR, one entry per CDR3 protein. The sample lists 40,000 or so distinct CDR3 sequences, less than 30% occurring once. The source of the sample is a study of low-dose radiotherapy and immunotherapy resistance in tumors. About the study: Cohort 2, a group dosed every two weeks at 1 Gy per fraction, received 13 Gy in total over 26 weeks.

Time point noted: after trial treatment. Treatment described: LDRT plus nivolumab, ipilimumab, low-dose cyclophosphamide and aspirin (RACIN trial). It was nivolumab, ipilimumab, aspirin, low-dose cyclophosphamide and low-dose radiotherapy that donors received. As a condition of eligibility, patients had advanced solid tumors lacking tumor-infiltrating lymphocytes. V lost 5 bases and J lost 1; bases outside the gene matches: 2. The CDR3 spans 14 residues. CDR1 and CDR2 from the germline V gene are LGHDT and YNNKEL (reference sequence). This TCR derives from a male donor with prostate cancer. The V and J genes are TRBV3-1 and TRBJ2-7, with 10 bases identical to TRBD2. The source material was PBMCs, sampled after low-dose radiotherapy plus immunotherapy. The CDR3 bases are TGTGCCAGCAGCATAGCGGGAGGATCCTACGAGCAGTACTTC. Its protein product is CASSIAGGSYEQYF.